A single sample gave rise to the 25 T cell receptor beta chains below, sequenced in a study of T cells in Graves' hyperthyroidism and ophthalmopathy. Researchers amplified the TCR beta CDR3 regions from RNA transcripts. During a first-round RT-PCR of the TCR CDR3, the HTBI primer set was used. TCRdb processed the multiplex PCR reads anew with MiXCR; each CDR3 protein has one entry. The table shows 40,000 to 60,000 distinct CDR3 sequences, with less than 65% occurring only once. Sample: peripheral blood or thyroid tissue (not recorded which). The receptors here all came from a man younger than 35 with Graves' hyperthyroidism.

The chain employs TRBV9 and TRBJ2-7, with unresolved D. Germline loops: CDR1 SGDLS, CDR2 YYNGEE. V lost 0 bases and J lost 12, with 16 bases in between. This CDR3 comprises 13 residues. Here the CDR3 reads CASSVVEATQLYF. CDR3 sequence (DNA): TGTGCCAGCAGCGTAGTTGAGGCGACGCAGTTGTACTTC.

The chain joins TRBV7-8 to TRBJ2-5, with TRBD1 identical over 10 bases. Losses at the gene ends were 6 bases for V and 7 bases for J; bases not matched to a gene: 2. This CDR3 is 12 amino acids long. Germline lookup yields CDR1 SGHVS and CDR2 FQNEAQ. The CDR3 nucleotides are TGTGCCAGCAGATGGGACAGGGGGACCCAGTACTTC. It yields the protein CASRWDRGTQYF.

This clonotype was detected only a few times. The genes are TRBV25-1 and TRBJ2-6; the match to TRBD2 covers 12 bases. Trimming at V came to 3 bases and at J to 2 bases, leaving 5 bases not matched to a gene. Looked up from germline, CDR1 is MGHDK and CDR2 is SYGVNS. This CDR3 region has 18 residues. The CDR3, as DNA: TGTGCCAGCAGTGACCCTAGCGGGAGGGCCGCTGGGGCCAACGTCCTGACTTTC. This encodes CASSDPSGRAAGANVLTF.

The table lists this clonotype with many counts. The chain links TRBV4-3 to TRBJ2-2; D is unclear. The CDR3 consists of 11 residues. The V and J ends lost 3 bases and 8 bases respectively, with 4 bases between them. The germline V gene has CDR1 LGHNA and CDR2 YSLEER. The DNA of the CDR3 is TGCGCCAGCAGCCACGGTGGGGAGCTGTTTTTT. It encodes CASSHGGELFF.

This clonotype was seen a single time. The rearrangement uses TRBV7-9 and TRBJ1-5; TRBD1 agrees at 12 bases. J gave up 7 bases and V 1 base, and 8 bases lay outside the gene matches. The germline V gene encodes CDR1 SEHNR and CDR2 FQNEAQ (reference sequence). The CDR3 is made up of 17 amino acids. The CDR3 here is CASSLGLGQGAIQPQHF. CDR3 nucleotides: TGTGCCAGCAGCTTAGGTCTGGGACAGGGGGCTATCCAGCCCCAGCATTTT.

V is TRBV25-1 and J is TRBJ2-6; a weak D match, TRBD1 (5 bases). CDR3 length equals 15 residues. V was clipped by 1 base and J by 2 bases, with 6 bases between them. Germline CDR1 MGHDK, CDR2 SYGVNS. The CDR3 is CASSESRAGANVLTF. Written as DNA, the CDR3 is TGTGCCAGCAGTGAATCCAGGGCTGGGGCCAACGTCCTGACTTTC.

This clonotype was picked up a small number of times. The DNA of the CDR3 is TGCAGTGCCAGGATAAGCAATCAGCCCCAGCATTTT. Amino acid sequence: CSARISNQPQHF. The J gene is TRBJ1-5, the V gene TRBV20-1, with D unclear. V lost 6 bases and J lost 1, with 7 bases in between. This CDR3 has 12 amino acids. Looked up from germline, CDR1 is DFQATT and CDR2 is SNEGSKA (reference sequence).

Comments on this clonotype: Just one base apart from a much larger clone, this may be a read error. V is TRBV2 and J is TRBJ1-2, with D tentatively TRBD1 (5 bases). The length of the CDR3 is 12 residues. In germline, CDR1 is SNHLY, CDR2 FYNNEI. As DNA, the CDR3 is TGTGCCACCAGTCTGGACACAAATGGCTACACCTTC. This sequence encodes CATSLDTNGYTF.

The chain is built from TRBV15 and TRBJ1-1, with 7 bases matching TRBD1. In germline, CDR1 is LNHNV, CDR2 YYDKDF (reference sequence). J lost 3 bases, V lost 2 bases, and 9 bases had no gene match. The CDR3 runs 16 residues. Here the CDR3 DNA reads TGTGCCACCAGCAGACGCACAGGGGATCAAGACACTGAAGCTTTCTTT. Translating gives CATSRRTGDQDTEAFF.

J is TRBJ2-5 and V is TRBV2; weak D call: TRBD1 (5 bases). There are 12 residues in the CDR3. Germline loops: CDR1 SNHLY, CDR2 FYNNEI. Trimming left V 7 bases short and J 0 bases short, with 6 bases between. CDR3 nucleotides: TGTGCCAGCAAAGGGGACCAAGAGACCCAGTACTTC. Translation gives CASKGDQETQYF. Full variable domain (rest looked up from reference TRBV2 and TRBJ2-5): EPEVTQTPSHQVTQMGQEVILRCVPISNHLYFYWYRQILGQKVEFLVSFYNNEISEKSEIFDDQFSVERPDGSNFTLKIRSTKLEDSAMYFCASKGDQETQYFGPGTRLLVL.

This clonotype occurred many times. One end of the junction does not line up with germline, which may come from a read error. This sequence joins TRBV20-1 and TRBJ2-7; no firm D call. CDR3 length: 15 amino acids. CDR1 and CDR2 (germline): DFQATT, SNEGSKA (reference sequence). The DNA for the CDR3 is TGCAATGCTAGAGATATTGAAGGCAAAACCTACGAGCAGTACTTC. Protein: CNARDIEGKTYEQYF.

This clonotype was recorded many times. The J gene is TRBJ2-7, the V gene TRBV5-6, with 7 bases identical to TRBD1. Germline CDR1 and CDR2: SGHDT and YYEEEE. This CDR3 has 16 residues. Trimming cost V 4 bases and J 0 bases; bases outside gene matches: 10. CDR3 protein: CASSILDRAHSYEQYF. CDR3 in DNA: TGTGCCAGCAGCATCTTAGACAGGGCCCACTCCTACGAGCAGTACTTC.

This clonotype was counted ten times or more. The chain recombines TRBV29-1 with TRBJ2-7, with 7 bases fitting TRBD2. V dropped 4 bases and J dropped 7; count of bases not matched to a gene: 13. In germline, CDR1 is SQVTM, CDR2 ANQGSEA. There are 14 residues in the CDR3. The CDR3 region has the DNA TGCAGCGTTGCACCTAGCGGAATGACGGGTGAGCAGTACTTC. Protein product: CSVAPSGMTGEQYF.

A word on this clonotype: Here the CDR3 omits its conserved ending phenylalanine or tryptophan, so a read error is the likely source. The chain combines TRBV6-2 or TRBV6-3 with TRBJ2-7; tentative D call: TRBD2 (6 bases). Germline V gene data show CDR1 as MNHEY and CDR2 as SVGEGT. The ends were cut back, 5 bases at V and 4 bases at J, with 18 bases in the middle. The CDR3 contains 15 residues. This chain's CDR3 is CASSPGGRTDYEQYY. The CDR3 coding sequence is TGTGCCAGCAGTCCCGGGGGACGTACAGATTACGAGCAGTACTAC.

The chain employs TRBV7-3 and TRBJ2-2; D perhaps matches TRBD1 (5 bases). Germline CDR1 is SGHTA and CDR2 is FQGTGA. The CDR3 has 14 amino acids. V was trimmed by 7 bases and J by 6 bases, leaving 15 bases between them. CDR3: CASKEGAWSGELFF. The CDR3 DNA sequence: TGTGCCAGCAAGGAAGGGGCGTGGTCCGGGGAGCTGTTTTTT.

This clonotype was detected many times. This sequence joins TRBV7-3 and TRBJ2-2; a weak D match, TRBD1 (6 bases). Germline CDR1 SGHTA, CDR2 FQGTGA. The CDR3 spans 17 residues. The V and J ends lost 5 bases and 4 bases respectively, with 20 bases between them. CDR3 in DNA: TGTGCCAGCAGCCCCGTCCTGGGGGCTTGGGGCACCGGGGAGCTGTTTTTT. This gives the protein CASSPVLGAWGTGELFF.

This rearrangement joins TRBV20-1 to TRBJ2-5; D gene ambiguous. The ends were cut back, 6 bases at V and 5 bases at J, with 16 bases in the middle. Per germline, CDR1 DFQATT and CDR2 SNEGSKA (reference sequence). The CDR3 is made up of 13 amino acids. CDR3 nucleotide sequence: TGCAGTGCCCAGCGTCATACCAGGGAGACCCAGTACTTC. Translation gives CSAQRHTRETQYF.

The table lists this clonotype with many counts. The chain links TRBV11-2 to TRBJ2-7; the D gene is possibly TRBD1 (5 bases). Trimming shortened V by 5 bases and J by 6 bases, and 20 bases separated the two germline ends. Germline loops: CDR1 SGHAT, CDR2 FQNNGV. The CDR3 contains 15 residues. This chain's CDR3 is CASSRYLLGLGEQYF. In DNA, the CDR3 is TGTGCCAGCAGCCGATATCTGCTGGGGCTGGGCGAGCAGTACTTC.

This clonotype was counted many times. V usage is TRBV28 and J usage is TRBJ2-2, with 7 bases aligning to TRBD1. The germline V gene encodes CDR1 MDHEN and CDR2 SYDVKM. The CDR3 consists of 14 residues. With 6 bases clipped from V and 1 base from J, the junction kept 2 bases outside the gene matches. DNA for the CDR3: TGTGCCAGCAGGAGGGGGCAGAACACCGGGGAGCTGTTTTTT. This translates into CASRRGQNTGELFF.

This chain joins TRBV2 and TRBJ2-7; the match to TRBD1 covers 9 bases. V lost 4 bases to trimming and J lost 4 bases; unmatched junction nucleotides: 5. Per the germline V gene, CDR1 is SNHLY and CDR2 is FYNNEI. CDR3 size: 14 residues. CDR3 coding DNA: TGTGCCAGCAGTGGGGGACAGGGCACTTACGAGCAGTACTTC. It encodes CASSGGQGTYEQYF.

This clonotype was seen a single time. V and J are TRBV24-1 and TRBJ2-7; 10 bases match TRBD1. The germline V gene encodes CDR1 KGHDR and CDR2 SFDVKD. V dropped 4 bases and J dropped 7; count of bases not matched to a gene: 9. CDR3 length: 15 residues. The CDR3 region has the DNA TGTGCCACCAGTGACGTCGGGACAGGGGTAGGGGAGCAGTACTTC. It is translated as CATSDVGTGVGEQYF.

Worth noting for this clonotype: A read error may produce the germline difference seen at one junction end. The V call is TRBV7-2, the J call TRBJ2-7; TRBD1 agrees at 8 bases. CDR1 is SGHTA and CDR2 is FQGNSA in the germline V gene. The CDR3 has 12 residues. CDR3 sequence reads: CASSERTGRSIF. As DNA, the CDR3 is TGTGCCAGCAGCGAACGGACAGGGCGGTCAATATTC.

V is TRBV6-5 and J is TRBJ2-7; TRBD1 is a possible D gene (6 bases). V dropped 2 bases and J dropped 2 bases, with 7 bases sitting between them. Germline assignment: CDR1 MNHEY and CDR2 SVGAGI. CDR3 size: 13 residues. In DNA, the CDR3 is TGTGCCAGCAGTTACGAGGGGGCCTACGAGCAGTACTTC. Translation gives CASSYEGAYEQYF.

This clonotype was counted ten times or more. The rearrangement joins TRBV27 to TRBJ1-5; D is possibly TRBD1 (5 bases). This CDR3 region has 14 residues. Germline lookup yields CDR1 MNHEY and CDR2 SMNVEV (reference sequence). Trimming took off 6 bases at V and 0 bases at J, with 9 bases between the two ends. This CDR3 reads CASRTDFSNQPQHF. CDR3 DNA sequence: TGTGCCAGCAGGACAGACTTTAGCAATCAGCCCCAGCATTTT.

The V and J genes are TRBV7-3 and TRBJ2-2, with D possibly matching TRBD1 (6 bases). The CDR3 runs to 14 residues. Trimming stripped 5 bases from V and 5 bases from J, with 12 bases between. Germline V CDR1 and CDR2: SGHTA, FQGTGA. The CDR3 loop is CASSPSGATGELFF. CDR3 nucleotide sequence: TGTGCCAGCAGCCCGTCAGGGGCTACCGGGGAGCTGTTTTTT.